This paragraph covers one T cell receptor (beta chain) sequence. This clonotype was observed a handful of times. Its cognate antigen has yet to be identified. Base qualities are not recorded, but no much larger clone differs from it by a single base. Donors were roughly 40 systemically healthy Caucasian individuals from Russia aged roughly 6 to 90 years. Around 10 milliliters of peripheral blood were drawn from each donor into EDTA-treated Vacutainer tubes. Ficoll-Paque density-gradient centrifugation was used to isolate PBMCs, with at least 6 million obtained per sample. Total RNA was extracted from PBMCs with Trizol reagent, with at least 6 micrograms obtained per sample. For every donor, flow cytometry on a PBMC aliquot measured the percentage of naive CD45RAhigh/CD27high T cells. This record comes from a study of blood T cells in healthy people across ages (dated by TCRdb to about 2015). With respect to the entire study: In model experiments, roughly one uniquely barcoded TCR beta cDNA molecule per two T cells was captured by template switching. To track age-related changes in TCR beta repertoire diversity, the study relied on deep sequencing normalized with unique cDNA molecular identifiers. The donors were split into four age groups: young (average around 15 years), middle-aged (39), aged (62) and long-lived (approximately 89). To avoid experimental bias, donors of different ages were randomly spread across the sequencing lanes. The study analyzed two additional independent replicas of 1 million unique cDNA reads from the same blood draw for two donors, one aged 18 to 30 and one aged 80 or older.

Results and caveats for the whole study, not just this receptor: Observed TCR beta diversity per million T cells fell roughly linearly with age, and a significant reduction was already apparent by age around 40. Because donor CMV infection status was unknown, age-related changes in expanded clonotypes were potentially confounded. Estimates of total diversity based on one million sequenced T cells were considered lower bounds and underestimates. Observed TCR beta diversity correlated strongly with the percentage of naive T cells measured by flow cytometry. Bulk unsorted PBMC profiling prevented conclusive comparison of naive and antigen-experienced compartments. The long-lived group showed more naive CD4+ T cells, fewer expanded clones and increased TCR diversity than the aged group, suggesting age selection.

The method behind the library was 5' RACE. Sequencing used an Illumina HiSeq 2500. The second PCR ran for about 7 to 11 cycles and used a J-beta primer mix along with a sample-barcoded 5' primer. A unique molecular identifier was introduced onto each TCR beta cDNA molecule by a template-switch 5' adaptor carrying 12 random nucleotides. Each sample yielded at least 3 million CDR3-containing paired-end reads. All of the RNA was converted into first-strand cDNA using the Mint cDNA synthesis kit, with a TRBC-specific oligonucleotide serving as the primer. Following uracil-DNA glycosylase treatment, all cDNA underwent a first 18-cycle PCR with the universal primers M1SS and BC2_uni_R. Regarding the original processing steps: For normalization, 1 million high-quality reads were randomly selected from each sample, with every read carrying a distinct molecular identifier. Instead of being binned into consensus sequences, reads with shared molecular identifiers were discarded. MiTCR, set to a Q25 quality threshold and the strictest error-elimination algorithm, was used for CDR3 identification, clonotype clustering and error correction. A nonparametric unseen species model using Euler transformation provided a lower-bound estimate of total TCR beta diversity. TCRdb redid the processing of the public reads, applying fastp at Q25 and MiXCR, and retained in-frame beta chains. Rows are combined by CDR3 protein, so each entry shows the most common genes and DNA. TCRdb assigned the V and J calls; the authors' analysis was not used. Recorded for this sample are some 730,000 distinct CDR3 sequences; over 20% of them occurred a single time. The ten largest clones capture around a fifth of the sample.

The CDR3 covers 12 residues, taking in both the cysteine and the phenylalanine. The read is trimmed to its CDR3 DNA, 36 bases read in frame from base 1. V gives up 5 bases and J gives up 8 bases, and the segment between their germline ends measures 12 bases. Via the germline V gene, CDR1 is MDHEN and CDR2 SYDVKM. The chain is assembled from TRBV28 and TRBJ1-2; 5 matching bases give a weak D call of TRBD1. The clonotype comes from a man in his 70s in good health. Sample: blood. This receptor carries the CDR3 CASSVRDRGYTF. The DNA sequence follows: TGTGCCAGCAGTGTCCGGGACCGGGGCTACACCTTC.